This TCR beta chain was captured by sequencing in a study of T cell changes during pregnancy in multiple sclerosis. V lost 5 bases and J lost 5, with 16 bases in between. The germline V gene encodes CDR1 MDHEN and CDR2 SYDVKM. The CDR3 length is 14 residues. Generated by immunoSEQ multiplex PCR, the TCRdb table keeps only in-frame clones and is missing some. The data contain under 25,000 clones, 86% of them singletons. The sequences come from CD8+ T cells from peripheral blood mononuclear cells, collected in the first trimester of pregnancy. The V call is TRBV28, the J call TRBJ2-7; D is perhaps TRBD1 (5 bases). The clonotype comes from a female donor in good health, enrolled as a control in a pregnancy study. Here the CDR3 reads CASSTPGRRDEQYF. The CDR3, as DNA: TGTGCCAGCAGTACCCCGGGCCGCAGGGACGAGCAGTACTTC.